The 26 T cell receptor beta chains below all came from one sample that was sequenced in a study of T cell responses to AZD1222 COVID-19 vaccine. Measured with immunoSEQ multiplex PCR; TCRdb has only the in-frame clones, and not every one. The table lists nearly 200,000 clones, roughly 92% of them singletons. The sequenced sample was peripheral blood, obtained 28 days after the second AZD1222 dose. The source is an adult who received the AZD1222 COVID-19 vaccine.

This clone came up once. The chain recombines TRBV7-2 with TRBJ1-6; 8 bases agree with TRBD1. The CDR3 spans 15 residues. The germline gives CDR1 SGHTA, CDR2 FQGNSA. After removal of 4 bases from V and 9 bases from J, the junction contained 8 bases not matched to a gene. The CDR3 nucleotides read TGTGCCAGCAGCTCCACTACAGGGGGGGTTTCACCCCTCCACTTT. This sequence encodes CASSSTTGGVSPLHF.

The V gene is TRBV4-2, the J gene TRBJ2-1, with D perhaps TRBD2 (5 bases). CDR3 size: 17 residues. The germline CDR1 and CDR2 sequences are LGHNA and YNFKEQ. V gave up 0 bases and J gave up 0 bases, with 12 bases separating them. CDR3 DNA: TGTGCCAGCAGCCAAGATTCCTGGACTGGCTCCTACAATGAGCAGTTCTTC. Protein sequence: CASSQDSWTGSYNEQFF.

This rearrangement joins TRBV3-1 (or the pseudogene TRBV3-2) to TRBJ1-3; TRBD1 aligns across 7 bases. The germline gives CDR1 LGHDT, CDR2 YNNKEL (reference sequence). V trimming: 4 bases; J trimming: 0 bases; junction bases outside the gene matches: 6. The CDR3 contains 16 residues. This CDR3 reads CASSLGQTLSGNTIYF. CDR3 in DNA: TGTGCCAGCAGCCTGGGACAGACCCTCTCTGGAAACACCATATATTTT.

This rearrangement joins TRBV28 to TRBJ1-5; TRBD1 might be the D (6 bases). The CDR3 contains 13 residues. Trimming took 4 bases from V and 3 from J, leaving 7 bases between them. CDR1 and CDR2 (germline): MDHEN, SYDVKM. CDR3 amino acids: CASSWTDNQPQHF. DNA of the CDR3: TGTGCCAGCAGTTGGACAGACAATCAGCCCCAGCATTTT.

This clone was seen more than once but under ten times. The CDR3 is CASKDTGGQPQHF. CDR3 coding DNA: TGTGCCAGCAAGGACACGGGGGGACAGCCCCAGCATTTT. The gene calls are TRBV2 and TRBJ1-5, with a weak D call TRBD1 (5 bases). CDR3 length equals 13 residues. The ends were cut back, 7 bases at V and 7 bases at J, with 14 bases in the middle. Per the germline V gene, CDR1 is SNHLY and CDR2 is FYNNEI.

The rearrangement uses TRBV15 and TRBJ2-5; D gene unclear. The CDR3 extends over 15 amino acids. The V end lost 0 bases, the J end lost 4 bases, and 12 bases lay between the germline ends. Per germline, CDR1 LNHNV and CDR2 YYDKDF (reference sequence). The CDR3 bases are TGTGCCACCAGCAGAGATAGGGCTAGAACAGAGACCCAGTACTTC. It yields the protein CATSRDRARTETQYF.

V gene TRBV3-1 (or the pseudogene TRBV3-2) combines with J gene TRBJ1-1; D is undetermined. V was trimmed by 1 base and J by 8 bases, leaving 11 bases between them. Germline V gene sequence: CDR1 LGHDT, CDR2 YNNKEL (reference sequence). This CDR3 region has 13 residues. CDR3 nucleotide sequence: TGTGCCAGCAGCCAAGGGATAGGGCCCGAAGCTTTCTTT. Translating it yields CASSQGIGPEAFF.

The genes are TRBV2 and TRBJ1-2, with 7 bases matching TRBD1. Looked up from germline, CDR1 is SNHLY and CDR2 is FYNNEI. J was trimmed by 7 bases and V by 5 bases; bases with no gene match: 4. This CDR3 has 12 residues. The CDR3 sequence: CASSRTGVGYTF. CDR3 coding DNA: TGTGCCAGCAGTAGAACAGGGGTTGGCTACACCTTC.

V and J are TRBV5-1 and TRBJ1-3, with D maybe TRBD1 (6 bases). The CDR3 has 14 amino acids. Germline V gives CDR1 SGHRS, CDR2 YFSETQ. Trimming removed 5 bases from V and 2 bases from J, with 11 bases in between. The CDR3 DNA reads TGCGCCAGCAGATACCGGGACACTGGAAACACCATATATTTT. The encoded protein is CASRYRDTGNTIYF.

This chain links TRBV7-2 with TRBJ2-2, with D unresolved. From germline, CDR1 is SGHTA and CDR2 FQGNSA. The CDR3 totals 13 residues. V was pared by 1 base and J by 3 bases, with 3 bases between. Here the CDR3 reads CASSLVYTGELFF. In nucleotides, the CDR3 is TGTGCCAGCAGCTTAGTATACACCGGGGAGCTGTTTTTT.

The chain combines TRBV30 with TRBJ1-3; tentatively, D is TRBD1 (6 bases). The CDR3 runs 13 residues. V dropped 1 base and J dropped 2 bases, with 6 bases sitting between them. Germline values: CDR1 GTSNPN, CDR2 SVGIG (reference sequence). The CDR3 DNA is TGTGCCTGGAGTGGGACAGCTGGAAACACCATATATTTT. Protein product: CAWSGTAGNTIYF.

The chain has TRBV9 and TRBJ1-2, with TRBD1 matching 9 bases. CDR1 and CDR2 from the germline V gene are SGDLS and YYNGEE. Trimming removed 0 bases from V and 7 bases from J; junction bases left unmatched: 4. The CDR3 is made up of 14 amino acids. The CDR3 sequence: CASSVEGTGPGYTF. The CDR3 DNA reads TGTGCCAGCAGCGTAGAGGGGACAGGGCCTGGCTACACCTTC.

V is TRBV7-9 and J is TRBJ2-3; D possibly corresponds to TRBD1 (5 bases). The CDR3 sequence is 15 residues long. Trimming cost V 0 bases and J 2 bases, with 9 bases left between them. CDR1 and CDR2 from the germline V gene are SEHNR and FQNEAQ (reference sequence). CDR3 residues: CASSLAGQSTDTQYF. CDR3 coding DNA: TGTGCCAGCAGCTTAGCGGGGCAGTCCACAGATACGCAGTATTTT.

In the case of this clone: Germline is not matched at one junction end, which may reflect a read error. The chain combines TRBV28 with TRBJ2-5; 7 bases line up with TRBD1. CDR3 size: 11 residues. Germline lookup yields CDR1 MDHEN and CDR2 SYDVKM. The CDR3 region is CASSSSTGWDF. The CDR3 coding sequence is TGTGCCAGCAGTTCATCGACAGGGTGGGACTTC.

The rearrangement joins TRBV7-3 to TRBJ1-5; TRBD1 agrees at 7 bases. After removal of 1 base from V and 3 bases from J, the junction contained 3 bases not matched to a gene. The CDR3 sequence is 15 residues long. Germline CDR1 and CDR2: SGHTA and FQGTGA. CDR3 amino acids: CASSLKGQINQPQHF. The CDR3 coding sequence is TGTGCCAGCAGCTTAAAGGGACAGATCAATCAGCCCCAGCATTTT.

The count of this clone is one. The rearrangement links TRBV4-2 to TRBJ1-5; D not certain. The CDR3 covers 15 residues. Germline V gene lookup returns CDR1 LGHNA and CDR2 YNFKEQ. Trimming took off 2 bases at V and 6 bases at J, with 14 bases between the two ends. The CDR3 here is CASSQTGSARQPQHF. The CDR3 DNA is TGTGCCAGCAGCCAAACGGGGTCCGCGCGTCAGCCCCAGCATTTT.

This clone was counted a single time. V gene TRBV19 combines with J gene TRBJ1-2; perhaps TRBD1 as D (5 bases). The CDR3 totals 15 residues. CDR1 and CDR2 (germline): LNHDA, SQIVND (reference sequence). Between the trimmed V and J ends, which lost 8 bases and 7 bases, there was a span of 23 bases. The CDR3 region has the DNA TGTGCCAGTGCCCTCCAGGGAGTTGTTTGGGGTGGCTACACCTTC. Translating gives CASALQGVVWGGYTF.

This chain uses TRBV5-5 with TRBJ1-2; TRBD1 is a possible D gene (5 bases). Looked up from germline, CDR1 is SGHKS and CDR2 is YYEKEE (reference sequence). This CDR3 has 14 residues. The germline V and J ends were trimmed by 0 bases and 2 bases, with 8 bases remaining between them. The CDR3 spells CASSLAAGNYGYTF. In DNA, the CDR3 is TGTGCCAGCAGCTTGGCGGCAGGGAACTATGGCTACACCTTC.

The chain joins TRBV6-1 to TRBJ1-5, with D possibly TRBD1 on 6 matching bases. Germline CDR1 is MNHNS and CDR2 is SASEGT. Trimming removed 5 bases from V and 6 bases from J, with 11 bases in between. The CDR3 has 13 residues. The CDR3 nucleotides are TGTGCCAGCAGTAGCGGGGGCGGTCAGCCCCAGCATTTT. This sequence encodes CASSSGGGQPQHF.

V usage is TRBV5-1 and J usage is TRBJ2-5; 8 bases are a match to TRBD1. Germline assignment: CDR1 SGHRS and CDR2 YFSETQ. The CDR3 sequence is 16 residues long. Trimming removed 2 bases from V and 1 base from J; junction bases left unmatched: 7. For the CDR3, the DNA is TGCGCCAGCAGCTTTGGGGACAGGAGTCCCCAAGAGACCCAGTACTTC. It translates to CASSFGDRSPQETQYF. Using reference TRBV5-1 and TRBJ2-5 for the parts outside the CDR3, the full variable domain is KAGVTQTPRYLIKTRGQQVTLSCSPISGHRSVSWYQQTPGQGLQFLFEYFSETQRNKGNFPGRFSGRQFSNSRSEMNVSTLELGDSALYLCASSFGDRSPQETQYFGPGTRLLVL.

The genes are TRBV9 and TRBJ2-2; no clear D. The CDR3 covers 13 residues. V shed 4 bases and J shed 6 bases, with 10 bases lying between them. Germline lookup yields CDR1 SGDLS and CDR2 YYNGEE. The CDR3 nucleotides are TGTGCCAGCAGCCCCCCGCTCCCCGGGGAGCTGTTTTTT. Translating gives CASSPPLPGELFF.

This chain links TRBV4-3 with TRBJ2-1; D gene unclear. Trimming stripped 6 bases from V and 6 bases from J, with 12 bases between. The CDR3 length is 13 residues. The germline CDR1 and CDR2 sequences are LGHNA and YSLEER. The CDR3 reads CASRTSHGNEQFF. DNA for the CDR3: TGCGCCAGCAGGACTTCCCACGGCAATGAGCAGTTCTTC.

The genes are TRBV10-3 and TRBJ2-7, with a tentative D call TRBD1 (6 bases). Germline loops: CDR1 ENHRY, CDR2 SYGVKD. CDR3 length: 14 amino acids. Between the trimmed V and J ends, which lost 5 bases and 0 bases, there was a span of 11 bases. CDR3 nucleotides: TGTGCCATCAGTCCCCGACAGGACTCCTACGAGCAGTACTTC. Translation: CAISPRQDSYEQYF.

The V gene is TRBV9, the J gene TRBJ1-1, with TRBD1 as a possible D gene (6 bases). CDR1 is SGDLS, CDR2 YYNGEE, per germline. Trimming stripped 3 bases from V and 1 base from J, with 7 bases between. The CDR3 runs to 13 residues. The CDR3, as DNA: TGTGCCAGCAGCGAGGGACAGAACACTGAAGCTTTCTTT. Translating it yields CASSEGQNTEAFF.

The rearrangement links TRBV5-6 to TRBJ1-2; D might be TRBD1 (5 bases). V gave up 5 bases and J gave up 8 bases, with 19 bases separating them. This CDR3 region has 14 residues. Per germline, CDR1 SGHDT and CDR2 YYEEEE. CDR3 region: CASRRDRLALGYTF. In DNA form, the CDR3 reads TGTGCCAGCAGAAGGGACCGTCTGGCGCTCGGCTACACCTTC.

The chain employs TRBV5-1 and TRBJ1-5; tentative D call: TRBD1 (5 bases). This CDR3 has 16 residues. Germline assignment: CDR1 SGHRS and CDR2 YFSETQ. Between the trimmed V and J ends, which lost 0 bases and 1 base, there was a span of 11 bases. CDR3 residues: CASSLAGRDSNQPQHF. In DNA, the CDR3 is TGCGCCAGCAGCTTGGCCGGTAGGGACAGCAATCAGCCCCAGCATTTT.